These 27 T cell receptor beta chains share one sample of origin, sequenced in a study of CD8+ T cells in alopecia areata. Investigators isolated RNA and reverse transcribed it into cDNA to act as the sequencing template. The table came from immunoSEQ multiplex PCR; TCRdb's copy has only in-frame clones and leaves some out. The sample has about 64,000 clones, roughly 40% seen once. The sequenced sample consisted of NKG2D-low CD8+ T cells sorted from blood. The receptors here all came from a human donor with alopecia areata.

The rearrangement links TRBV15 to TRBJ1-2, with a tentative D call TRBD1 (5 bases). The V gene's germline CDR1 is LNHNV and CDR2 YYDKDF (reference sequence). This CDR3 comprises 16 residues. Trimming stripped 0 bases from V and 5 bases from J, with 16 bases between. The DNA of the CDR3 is TGTGCCACCAGCAGAGATCGTGGGGGGGGAGTGTATGGCTACACCTTC. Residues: CATSRDRGGGVYGYTF.

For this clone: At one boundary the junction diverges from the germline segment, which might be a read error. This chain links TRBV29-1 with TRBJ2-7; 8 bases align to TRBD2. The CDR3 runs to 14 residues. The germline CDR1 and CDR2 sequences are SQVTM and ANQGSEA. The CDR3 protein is CSVSGLAPTYVQYF. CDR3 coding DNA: TGCAGCGTTTCCGGACTAGCACCTACTTACGTGCAGTACTTC.

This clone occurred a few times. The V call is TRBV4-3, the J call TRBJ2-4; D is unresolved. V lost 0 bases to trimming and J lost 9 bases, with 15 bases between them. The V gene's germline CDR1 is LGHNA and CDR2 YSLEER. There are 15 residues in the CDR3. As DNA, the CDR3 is TGCGCCAGCAGCCAAGAGATGACGTCTTGGGGCATTCAGTACTTC. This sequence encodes CASSQEMTSWGIQYF.

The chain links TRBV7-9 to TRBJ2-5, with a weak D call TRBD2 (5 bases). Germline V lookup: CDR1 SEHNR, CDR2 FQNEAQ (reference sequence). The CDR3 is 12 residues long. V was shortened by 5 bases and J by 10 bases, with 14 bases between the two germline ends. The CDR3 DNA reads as TGTGCCAGCAGCAGAGGGAGTCCCAGCCAGTACTTC. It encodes CASSRGSPSQYF.

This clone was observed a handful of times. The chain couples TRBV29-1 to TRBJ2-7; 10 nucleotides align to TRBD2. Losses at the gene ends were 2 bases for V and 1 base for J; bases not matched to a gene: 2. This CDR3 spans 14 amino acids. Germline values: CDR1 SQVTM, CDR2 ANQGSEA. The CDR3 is CSVELAGDSYEQYF. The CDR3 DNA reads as TGCAGCGTTGAACTAGCGGGAGATTCCTACGAGCAGTACTTC.

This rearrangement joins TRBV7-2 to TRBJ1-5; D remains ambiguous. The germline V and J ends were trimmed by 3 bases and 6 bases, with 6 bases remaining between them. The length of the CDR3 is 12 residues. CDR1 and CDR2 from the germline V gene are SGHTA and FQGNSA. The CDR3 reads CASSFRGQPQHF. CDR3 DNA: TGTGCCAGCAGCTTCAGAGGTCAGCCCCAGCATTTT.

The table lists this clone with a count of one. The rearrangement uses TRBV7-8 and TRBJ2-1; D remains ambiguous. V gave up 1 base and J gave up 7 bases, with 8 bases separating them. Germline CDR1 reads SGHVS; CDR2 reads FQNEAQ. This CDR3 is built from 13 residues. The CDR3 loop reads CASSLERRNEQFF. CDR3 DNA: TGTGCCAGCAGCTTAGAAAGGCGGAATGAGCAGTTCTTC.

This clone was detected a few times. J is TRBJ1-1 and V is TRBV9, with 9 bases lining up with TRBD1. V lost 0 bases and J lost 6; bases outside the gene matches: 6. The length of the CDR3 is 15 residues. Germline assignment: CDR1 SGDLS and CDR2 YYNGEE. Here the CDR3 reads CASSVDRGPAAEAFF. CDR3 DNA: TGTGCCAGCAGCGTAGACAGGGGGCCGGCCGCTGAAGCTTTCTTT.

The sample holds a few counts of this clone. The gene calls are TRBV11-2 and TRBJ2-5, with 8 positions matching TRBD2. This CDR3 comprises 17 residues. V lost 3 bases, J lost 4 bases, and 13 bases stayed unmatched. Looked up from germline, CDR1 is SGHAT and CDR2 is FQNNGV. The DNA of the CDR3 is TGTGCCAGCAGCTTTTTCGACGGGGGGGCTGATAGAGAGACCCAGTACTTC. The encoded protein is CASSFFDGGADRETQYF. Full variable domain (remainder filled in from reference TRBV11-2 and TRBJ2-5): EAGVAQSPRYKIIEKRQSVAFWCNPISGHATLYWYQQILGQGPKLLIQFQNNGVVDDSQLPKDRFSAERLKGVDSTLKIQPAKLEDSAVYLCASSFFDGGADRETQYFGPGTRLLVL.

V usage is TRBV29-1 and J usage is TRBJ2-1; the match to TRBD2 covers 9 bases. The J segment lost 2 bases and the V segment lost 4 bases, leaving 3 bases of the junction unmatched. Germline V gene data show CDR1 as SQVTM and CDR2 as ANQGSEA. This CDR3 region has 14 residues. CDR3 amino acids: CSVGLAGPYNEQFF. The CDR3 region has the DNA TGCAGCGTTGGGCTAGCGGGACCCTACAATGAGCAGTTCTTC.

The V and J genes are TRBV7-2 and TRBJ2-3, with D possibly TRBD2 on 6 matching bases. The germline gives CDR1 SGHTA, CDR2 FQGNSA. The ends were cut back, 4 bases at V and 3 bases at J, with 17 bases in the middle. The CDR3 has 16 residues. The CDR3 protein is CASSSRDRGMTDTQYF. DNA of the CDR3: TGTGCCAGCAGCTCCCGGGACCGGGGGATGACAGATACGCAGTATTTT.

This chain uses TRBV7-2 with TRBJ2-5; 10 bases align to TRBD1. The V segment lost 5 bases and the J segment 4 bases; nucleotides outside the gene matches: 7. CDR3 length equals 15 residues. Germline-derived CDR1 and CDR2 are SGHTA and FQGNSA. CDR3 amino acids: CASSRRDRGRETQYF. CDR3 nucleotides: TGTGCCAGCAGCCGCCGGGACAGGGGCCGAGAGACCCAGTACTTC.

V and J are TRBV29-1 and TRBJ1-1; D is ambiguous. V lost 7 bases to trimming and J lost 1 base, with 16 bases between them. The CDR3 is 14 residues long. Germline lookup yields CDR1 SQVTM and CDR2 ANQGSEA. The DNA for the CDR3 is TGCAGCGCCCTTGGCGGCACGGCGAACACTGAAGCTTTCTTT. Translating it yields CSALGGTANTEAFF.

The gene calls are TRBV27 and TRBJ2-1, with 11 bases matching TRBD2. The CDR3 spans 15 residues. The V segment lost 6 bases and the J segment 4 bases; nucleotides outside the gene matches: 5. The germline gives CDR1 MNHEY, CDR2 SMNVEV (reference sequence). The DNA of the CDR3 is TGTGCCAGCAGGACGGGACTAGCGGTGTACAATGAGCAGTTCTTC. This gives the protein CASRTGLAVYNEQFF.

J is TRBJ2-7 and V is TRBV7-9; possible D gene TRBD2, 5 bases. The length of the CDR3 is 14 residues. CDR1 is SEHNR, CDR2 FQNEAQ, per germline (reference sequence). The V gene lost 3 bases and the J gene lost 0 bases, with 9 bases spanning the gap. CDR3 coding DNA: TGTGCCAGCAGCTTGGGAGTTATCTCCTACGAGCAGTACTTC. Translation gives CASSLGVISYEQYF.

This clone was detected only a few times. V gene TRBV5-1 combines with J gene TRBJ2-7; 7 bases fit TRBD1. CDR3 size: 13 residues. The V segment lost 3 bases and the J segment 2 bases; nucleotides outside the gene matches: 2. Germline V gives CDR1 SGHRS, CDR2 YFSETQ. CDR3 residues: CASSSGTAYEQYF. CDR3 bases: TGCGCCAGCAGCTCCGGGACAGCCTACGAGCAGTACTTC.

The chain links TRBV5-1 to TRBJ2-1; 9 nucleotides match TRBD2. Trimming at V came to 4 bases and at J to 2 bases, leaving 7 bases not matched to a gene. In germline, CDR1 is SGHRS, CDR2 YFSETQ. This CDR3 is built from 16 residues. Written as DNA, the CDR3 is TGCGCCAGCAGCCCCGGACTAGCGCATACCTACAATGAGCAGTTCTTC. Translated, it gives CASSPGLAHTYNEQFF.

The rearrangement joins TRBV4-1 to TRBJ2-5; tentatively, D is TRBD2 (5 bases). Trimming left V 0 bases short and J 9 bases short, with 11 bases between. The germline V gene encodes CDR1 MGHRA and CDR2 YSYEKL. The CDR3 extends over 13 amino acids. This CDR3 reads CASSQDFGKPQYF. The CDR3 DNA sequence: TGCGCCAGCAGCCAAGATTTCGGGAAACCCCAGTACTTC.

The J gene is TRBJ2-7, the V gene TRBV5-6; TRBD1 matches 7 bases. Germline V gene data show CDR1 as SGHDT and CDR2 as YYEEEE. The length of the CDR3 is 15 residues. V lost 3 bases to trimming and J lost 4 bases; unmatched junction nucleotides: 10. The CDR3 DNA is TGTGCCAGCAGCTCGCCCCTGACAGGGAGATACGAGCAGTACTTC. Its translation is CASSSPLTGRYEQYF.

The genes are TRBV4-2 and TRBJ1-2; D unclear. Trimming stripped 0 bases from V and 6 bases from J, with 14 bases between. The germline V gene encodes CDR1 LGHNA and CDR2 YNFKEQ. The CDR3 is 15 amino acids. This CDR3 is CASSQEGQAGDGYTF. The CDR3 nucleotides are TGTGCCAGCAGCCAAGAAGGGCAGGCGGGAGATGGCTACACCTTC.

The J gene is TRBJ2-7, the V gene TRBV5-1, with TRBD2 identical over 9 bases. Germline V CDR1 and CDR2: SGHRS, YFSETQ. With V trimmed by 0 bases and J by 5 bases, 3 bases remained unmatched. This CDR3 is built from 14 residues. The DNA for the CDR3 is TGCGCCAGCAGCTTGGCTAGCGGGAACCACGAGCAGTACTTC. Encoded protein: CASSLASGNHEQYF. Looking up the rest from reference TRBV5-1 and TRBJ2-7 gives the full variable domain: KAGVTQTPRYLIKTRGQQVTLSCSPISGHRSVSWYQQTPGQGLQFLFEYFSETQRNKGNFPGRFSGRQFSNSRSEMNVSTLELGDSALYLCASSLASGNHEQYFGPGTRLTVT.

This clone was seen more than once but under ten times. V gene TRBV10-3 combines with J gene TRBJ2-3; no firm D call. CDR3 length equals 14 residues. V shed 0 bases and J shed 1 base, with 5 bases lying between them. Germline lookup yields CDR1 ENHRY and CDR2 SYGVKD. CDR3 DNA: TGTGCCATCAGTGAGTCGGCAGGCACAGATACGCAGTATTTT. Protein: CAISESAGTDTQYF.

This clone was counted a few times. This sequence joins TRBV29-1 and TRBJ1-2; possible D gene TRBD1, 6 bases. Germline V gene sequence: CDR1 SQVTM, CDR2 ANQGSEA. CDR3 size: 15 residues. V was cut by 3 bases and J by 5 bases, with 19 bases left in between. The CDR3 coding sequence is TGCAGCGTTGACTCGGGTGAAGGGGGAAGGTATGGCTACACCTTC. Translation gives CSVDSGEGGRYGYTF.

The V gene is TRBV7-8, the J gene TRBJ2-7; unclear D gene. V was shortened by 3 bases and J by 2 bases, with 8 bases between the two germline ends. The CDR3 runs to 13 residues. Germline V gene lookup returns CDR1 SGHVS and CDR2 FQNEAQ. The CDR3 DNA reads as TGTGCCAGCAGCTTGGGGATAACCTACGAGCAGTACTTC. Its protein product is CASSLGITYEQYF.

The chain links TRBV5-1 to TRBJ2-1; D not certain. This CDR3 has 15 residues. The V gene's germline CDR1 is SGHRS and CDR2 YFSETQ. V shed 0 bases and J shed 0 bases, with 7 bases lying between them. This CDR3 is CASSLAARSYNEQFF. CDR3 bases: TGCGCCAGCAGCTTGGCCGCTCGCTCCTACAATGAGCAGTTCTTC. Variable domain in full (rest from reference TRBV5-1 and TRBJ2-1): KAGVTQTPRYLIKTRGQQVTLSCSPISGHRSVSWYQQTPGQGLQFLFEYFSETQRNKGNFPGRFSGRQFSNSRSEMNVSTLELGDSALYLCASSLAARSYNEQFFGPGTRLTVL.

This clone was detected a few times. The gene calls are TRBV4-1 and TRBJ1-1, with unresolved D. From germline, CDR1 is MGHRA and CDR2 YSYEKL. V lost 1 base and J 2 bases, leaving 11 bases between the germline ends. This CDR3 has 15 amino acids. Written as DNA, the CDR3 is TGCGCCAGCAGCCAAGGTGTAGGGCTAAACACTGAAGCTTTCTTT. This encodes CASSQGVGLNTEAFF.

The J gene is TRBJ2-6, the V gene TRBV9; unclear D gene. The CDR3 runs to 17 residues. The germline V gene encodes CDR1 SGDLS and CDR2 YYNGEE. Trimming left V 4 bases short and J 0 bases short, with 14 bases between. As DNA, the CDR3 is TGTGCCAGCAGCCAAGATTGGTCGGGCTCTGGGGCCAACGTCCTGACTTTC. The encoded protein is CASSQDWSGSGANVLTF. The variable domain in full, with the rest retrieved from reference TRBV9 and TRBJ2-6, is DSGVTQTPKHLITATGQRVTLRCSPRSGDLSVYWYQQSLDQGLQFLIQYYNGEERAKGNILERFSAQQFPDLHSELNLSSLELGDSALYFCASSQDWSGSGANVLTFGAGSRLTVL.